This T cell receptor (beta chain) was identified in a study of blood T cell repertoires in COVID-19. In the study overall: The cDNA or gDNA used as material had been derived from T cells, B-cell-depleted T cells, or PBMCs.

The repertoire was sequenced with immunoSEQ multiplex PCR; TCRdb's copy has only in-frame clones and lacks some. This sample has about 42,000 clones; about 88% occur once, and the top ten carry approximately 2.6%. Trimming cost V 6 bases and J 1 base; bases outside gene matches: 9. CDR1 is LNHDA and CDR2 is SQIVND in the germline V gene (reference sequence). This CDR3 has 16 residues. This TCR derives from a human donor in a cohort sampled during active COVID-19. Sequenced: peripheral blood. This chain links TRBV19 with TRBJ2-7, with 10 bases fitting TRBD2. The CDR3 region is CASSQNLAGGSYEQYF. The DNA of the CDR3 is TGTGCCAGTAGCCAAAACTTAGCGGGGGGATCCTACGAGCAGTACTTC.